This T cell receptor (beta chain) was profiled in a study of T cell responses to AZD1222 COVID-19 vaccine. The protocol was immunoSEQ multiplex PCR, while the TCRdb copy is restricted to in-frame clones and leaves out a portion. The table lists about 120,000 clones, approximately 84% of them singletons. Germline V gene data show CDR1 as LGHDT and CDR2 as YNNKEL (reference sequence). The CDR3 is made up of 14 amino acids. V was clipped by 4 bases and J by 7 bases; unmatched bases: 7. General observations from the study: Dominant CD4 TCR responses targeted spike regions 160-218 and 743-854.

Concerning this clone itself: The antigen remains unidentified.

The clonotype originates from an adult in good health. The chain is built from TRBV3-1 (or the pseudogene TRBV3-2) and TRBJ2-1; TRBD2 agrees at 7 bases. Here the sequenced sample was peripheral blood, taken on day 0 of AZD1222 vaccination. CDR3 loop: CASSPGRNTNEQFF. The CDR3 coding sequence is TGTGCCAGCAGCCCCGGGAGGAACACTAATGAGCAGTTCTTC.